This TCR beta chain was found in a study of blood T cells in healthy people across ages. It was with a sample-barcoded 5' primer and a J-beta primer mix that a second PCR of roughly 7 to 12 cycles was run. TCRdb re-derived calls from the 5' RACE reads in MiXCR, one entry per CDR3 protein. The sample lists some 1 million distinct CDR3 sequences, around 43% occurring once. The V gene lost 3 bases and the J gene lost 9 bases, with 16 bases spanning the gap. CDR1 is SGHNT and CDR2 is YYREEE in the germline V gene (reference sequence). The CDR3 length is 13 residues. The J gene is TRBJ2-7, the V gene TRBV5-4; possibly TRBD1 for D (7 bases). The specimen sequenced was blood. The TCR sequence derives from a woman aged 60 to 75 in good health. The CDR3 DNA sequence: TGTGCCAGCAGCTCACAGGGGAGGAACGTGCAGTACTTC. Translating gives CASSSQGRNVQYF.